What follows are 27 T cell receptor beta chains derived from one specimen sequenced in a study of shared clonotypes between healthy human individuals. Some clones are missing from TCRdb's copy, which holds only in-frame ones; the method was immunoSEQ multiplex PCR. The profile shows about 600,000 clones, around 97% of them singletons. Sequenced input: naive CD4+ T cells sorted from blood. Subset indicated: CD45RA+ positively selected. The receptors were gathered from a woman younger than 45 in good health.

The chain couples TRBV28 to TRBJ2-7, with D perhaps TRBD2 (6 bases). There are 14 residues in the CDR3. With 5 bases removed from V and 3 bases from J, the gap between germline ends came to 14 bases. The germline V gene encodes CDR1 MDHEN and CDR2 SYDVKM. The CDR3 DNA is TGTGCCAGCAGTGCTAGCGAACCCGTCTACGAGCAGTACTTC. Translation gives CASSASEPVYEQYF.

The V call is TRBV5-1, the J call TRBJ1-2, with D possibly being TRBD1 (6 bases). This CDR3 comprises 15 residues. Germline assignment: CDR1 SGHRS and CDR2 YFSETQ. Trimming removed 2 bases at V and 6 bases at J, with 17 bases between. The CDR3 bases are TGCGCCAGCAGCTTAAAGACAGGCATTAGGGATGGCTACACCTTC. Translated, it gives CASSLKTGIRDGYTF.

V and J are TRBV28 and TRBJ2-2; the D gene could be TRBD1 or TRBD2 (5 bases each). The CDR3 covers 15 residues. The germline CDR1 and CDR2 sequences are MDHEN and SYDVKM. Trimming stripped 4 bases from V and 7 bases from J, with 16 bases between. CDR3 region: CASSSLRDGFGELFF. CDR3 in DNA: TGTGCCAGCAGTTCTCTACGGGACGGATTCGGGGAGCTGTTTTTT.

The rearrangement links TRBV2 to TRBJ1-2; 7 bases are shared with TRBD1. After removal of 8 bases from V and 0 bases from J, the junction contained 0 bases not matched to a gene. CDR3 length: 12 residues. Germline-derived CDR1 and CDR2 are SNHLY and FYNNEI. CDR3 bases: TGTGCCAGCGACAGGGCTAACTATGGCTACACCTTC. This encodes CASDRANYGYTF.

This clone was seen only once. CDR3 sequence: CASSSLQDSYEQYF. The CDR3 bases are TGTGCCAGCAGCTCGCTTCAGGACAGCTACGAGCAGTACTTC. The V and J genes are TRBV7-9 and TRBJ2-7, with D possibly TRBD1 on 6 matching bases. Germline V lookup: CDR1 SEHNR, CDR2 FQNEAQ (reference sequence). Between the trimmed V and J ends, which lost 4 bases and 3 bases, there was a span of 13 bases. The CDR3 covers 14 residues. The variable domain in full, completed from reference TRBV7-9 and TRBJ2-7, reads DTGVSQNPRHKITKRGQNVTFRCDPISEHNRLYWYRQTLGQGPEFLTYFQNEAQLEKSRLLSDRFSAERPKGSFSTLEIQRTEQGDSAMYLCASSSLQDSYEQYFGPGTRLTVT.

This sequence joins TRBV6-6 and TRBJ2-7; D may correspond to TRBD1 or TRBD2 (5 bases each). Trimming removed 6 bases at V and 3 bases at J, with 18 bases between. Germline assignment: CDR1 MNHNY and CDR2 SVGAGI (reference sequence). The CDR3 is made up of 15 amino acids. The CDR3 DNA is TGTGCCAGCAGAAGCCGGGGCGGAGACCACTACGAGCAGTACTTC. Translated: CASRSRGGDHYEQYF.

The J gene is TRBJ1-1, the V gene TRBV18; D not certain. The CDR3 covers 16 residues. From germline, CDR1 is KGHSH and CDR2 LQKENI. V was pared by 4 bases and J by 0 bases, with 15 bases between. This chain's CDR3 is CASSLGGRYMNTEAFF. CDR3 sequence (DNA): TGTGCCAGCTCACTTGGTGGTCGATACATGAACACTGAAGCTTTCTTT.

This chain connects TRBV7-6 to TRBJ2-7, with TRBD2 matching over 7 bases. The germline gives CDR1 SGHVS, CDR2 FNYEAQ. The junction had 8 bases not matched to a gene; V was cut back by 4 bases and J by 11 bases. The CDR3 is 12 amino acids. CDR3 amino acids: CASSSAPGLKYF. The CDR3 DNA follows: TGTGCCAGCAGCTCCGCGCCGGGACTAAAGTACTTC.

This chain uses TRBV5-1 with TRBJ1-3; 11 nucleotides align to TRBD1. Per the germline V gene, CDR1 is SGHRS and CDR2 is YFSETQ. The CDR3 contains 15 residues. V lost 4 bases, J lost 4 bases, and 4 bases stayed unmatched. This CDR3 is CASSHGTGGGNTIYF. CDR3 in DNA: TGCGCCAGCAGCCATGGGACAGGGGGAGGAAACACCATATATTTT.

The chain carries TRBV28 and TRBJ1-3; possible D gene TRBD1, 5 bases. Trimming removed 0 bases from V and 3 bases from J, with 15 bases in between. The CDR3 has 17 amino acids. Germline loops: CDR1 MDHEN, CDR2 SYDVKM. CDR3 region: CASSLWGGASIGNTIYF. CDR3 nucleotides: TGTGCCAGCAGTTTATGGGGAGGGGCGAGTATTGGAAACACCATATATTTT.

The chain joins TRBV6-6 to TRBJ2-5; D remains ambiguous. The CDR3 has 16 residues. The V gene's germline CDR1 is MNHNY and CDR2 SVGAGI (reference sequence). Trimming took off 6 bases at V and 1 base at J, with 18 bases between the two ends. The CDR3 DNA reads TGTGCCAGCAGCTATCGTCTCAGTGGTTTCCAAGAGACCCAGTACTTC. Protein product: CASSYRLSGFQETQYF.

This clone has just a few counts. The genes are TRBV15 and TRBJ2-7; D not certain. The CDR3 runs to 14 residues. Germline V lookup: CDR1 LNHNV, CDR2 YYDKDF (reference sequence). V was trimmed by 4 bases and J by 6 bases, leaving 16 bases between them. CDR3 DNA: TGTGCCACCAGCATCCGGGCCCAGTCGGGCGAGCAGTACTTC. Translated: CATSIRAQSGEQYF.

This rearrangement joins TRBV19 to TRBJ1-6; 11 bases align to TRBD1. The ends lost 4 bases at V and 8 bases at J; junction bases unmatched: 4. Germline V lookup: CDR1 LNHDA, CDR2 SQIVND (reference sequence). This CDR3 is built from 15 residues. The CDR3 is CASSRSGQGDSPLHF. The CDR3 bases are TGTGCCAGTAGTAGATCGGGACAGGGGGATTCACCCCTCCACTTT. The full variable domain, with the rest looked up from reference TRBV19 and TRBJ1-6, is DGGITQSPKYLFRKEGQNVTLSCEQNLNHDAMYWYRQDPGQGLRLIYYSQIVNDFQKGDIAEGYSVSREKKESFPLTVTSAQKNPTAFYLCASSRSGQGDSPLHFGNGTRLTVT.

The chain combines TRBV2 with TRBJ2-3; D perhaps matches TRBD2 (6 bases). Trimming stripped 8 bases from V and 4 bases from J, with 13 bases between. CDR1 is SNHLY, CDR2 FYNNEI, per germline. This CDR3 spans 13 amino acids. The DNA for the CDR3 is TGTGCCAGCGGGCCGGGGGTCGCAGATACGCAGTATTTT. This gives the protein CASGPGVADTQYF.

This chain links TRBV6-1 with TRBJ2-7; 7 bases fit TRBD1. CDR1 MNHNS and CDR2 SASEGT come from the germline V gene. The CDR3 sequence is 15 residues long. V was pared by 5 bases and J by 4 bases, with 11 bases of the junction left unmatched. CDR3 amino acids: CASSPKDRLQYEQYF. DNA of the CDR3: TGTGCCAGCAGTCCCAAGGACAGGCTACAATACGAGCAGTACTTC.

The genes are TRBV28 and TRBJ2-7, with TRBD1 matching over 8 bases. This CDR3 comprises 15 residues. CDR1 MDHEN and CDR2 SYDVKM come from the germline V gene. The ends lost 4 bases at V and 4 bases at J; junction bases unmatched: 9. The CDR3 DNA is TGTGCCAGCAGTTACCGGGACAGGATATTATACGAGCAGTACTTC. It encodes CASSYRDRILYEQYF. The whole variable domain, filled in from reference TRBV28 and TRBJ2-7, reads DVKVTQSSRYLVKRTGEKVFLECVQDMDHENMFWYRQDPGLGLRLIYFSYDVKMKEKGDIPEGYSVSREKKERFSLILESASTNQTSMYLCASSYRDRILYEQYFGPGTRLTVT.

As DNA, the CDR3 is TGTGCCAGCAGCTTAACTGTCAGCTCTGGCTCCTACAATGAGCAGTTCTTC. Amino acid sequence: CASSLTVSSGSYNEQFF. The V call is TRBV7-9, the J call TRBJ2-1; D unclear. The CDR3 sequence is 17 residues long. CDR1 SEHNR and CDR2 FQNEAQ come from the germline V gene (reference sequence). Trimming shortened V by 2 bases and J by 0 bases, and 14 bases separated the two germline ends.

V and J are TRBV7-2 and TRBJ1-1; D is uncertain. This CDR3 has 15 amino acids. The ends were cut back, 1 base at V and 4 bases at J, with 13 bases in the middle. Germline CDR1 reads SGHTA; CDR2 reads FQGNSA. The CDR3 region has the DNA TGTGCCAGCAGCTTAGTAGGCGGAGCAGGCACTGAAGCTTTCTTT. Protein product: CASSLVGGAGTEAFF.

The genes are TRBV2 and TRBJ2-4, with D perhaps TRBD2 (5 bases). V shed 8 bases and J shed 0 bases, with 23 bases lying between them. The CDR3 is made up of 18 amino acids. From germline, CDR1 is SNHLY and CDR2 FYNNEI. CDR3 protein: CASSQRRPDPIAKNIQYF. CDR3 nucleotide sequence: TGTGCCAGCTCTCAAAGGAGGCCAGACCCAATAGCCAAAAACATTCAGTACTTC.

A note on this clone: Within the sample, other DNA sequences also encode this same CDR3. The V and J genes are TRBV19 and TRBJ2-3; D unresolved. V shed 5 bases and J shed 0 bases, with 3 bases lying between them. CDR3 length: 12 residues. Germline V CDR1 and CDR2: LNHDA, SQIVND (reference sequence). CDR3 coding DNA: TGTGCCAGTAGTGGTAGCACAGATACGCAGTATTTT. It translates to CASSGSTDTQYF.

The chain carries TRBV19 and TRBJ2-1; D not certain. Germline CDR1 LNHDA, CDR2 SQIVND (reference sequence). The ends were cut back, 3 bases at V and 0 bases at J, with 15 bases in the middle. The CDR3 totals 17 residues. The CDR3 nucleotides read TGTGCCAGTAGTATGGGCCGGGTCTTCAGCTCCTACAATGAGCAGTTCTTC. It is translated as CASSMGRVFSSYNEQFF.

This chain connects TRBV28 to TRBJ1-1; the match to TRBD1 covers 10 bases. The CDR3 spans 16 residues. The germline V gene has CDR1 MDHEN and CDR2 SYDVKM. V dropped 8 bases and J dropped 4; count of bases not matched to a gene: 13. In nucleotides, the CDR3 is TGTGCCAGCCCCCCTAGGACAGGGGGAGTGAGCACTGAAGCTTTCTTT. This sequence encodes CASPPRTGGVSTEAFF.

The chain combines TRBV15 with TRBJ1-5, with D uncertain. The V end was cut by 1 base, the J end by 1 base, with 14 bases between. Germline CDR1 reads LNHNV; CDR2 reads YYDKDF (reference sequence). The CDR3 sequence is 17 residues long. The CDR3 loop is CATSRAPLASSNQPQHF. CDR3 nucleotide sequence: TGTGCCACCAGCAGAGCCCCGCTGGCCAGCAGCAATCAGCCCCAGCATTTT.

The rearrangement uses TRBV5-1 and TRBJ1-4, with TRBD1 as a possible D gene (6 bases). Germline CDR1 and CDR2: SGHRS and YFSETQ. The CDR3 totals 15 residues. V was shortened by 4 bases and J by 2 bases, with 12 bases between the two germline ends. This CDR3 reads CASSRSRGTNEKLFF. CDR3 in DNA: TGCGCCAGCAGCAGGAGCAGGGGTACTAATGAAAAACTGTTTTTT.

The chain couples TRBV5-1 to TRBJ2-7, with unresolved D. The CDR3 is made up of 13 amino acids. The germline V gene encodes CDR1 SGHRS and CDR2 YFSETQ. Trimming pared 4 bases from V and 1 base from J, leaving 9 bases between. The CDR3 DNA follows: TGCGCCAGCAGCCTCCCTGAGTCCTACGAGCAGTACTTC. Translation: CASSLPESYEQYF.

J is TRBJ1-1 and V is TRBV6-6; 9 nucleotides align to TRBD1. V lost 11 bases to trimming and J lost 10 bases; unmatched junction nucleotides: 14. CDR3 size: 13 residues. Germline V gene data show CDR1 as MNHNY and CDR2 as SVGAGI (reference sequence). The CDR3 DNA reads TGTGCCGCCAAGCCCGGACAGGGGCAACGAGCTTTCTTT. Protein product: CAAKPGQGQRAFF.

The chain carries TRBV6-4 and TRBJ1-4; D is ambiguous. The CDR3 spans 14 residues. V lost 7 bases to trimming and J lost 0 bases, with 9 bases between them. CDR1 is MRHNA and CDR2 is SNTAGT in the germline V gene. As DNA, the CDR3 is TGTGCCAGCACAGGAAAGGCAACTAATGAAAAACTGTTTTTT. This codes for CASTGKATNEKLFF.